This TCR beta chain was recorded in a study of beta chain features in type 1 diabetes. The whole isolated RNA underwent reverse transcription, so sequencing captured expressed TCRB transcripts. Sequenced by immunoSEQ multiplex PCR; TCRdb stores in-frame clones only, minus some. The sample carries 250,000 to 350,000 clones, around 13% recorded once. The CDR3 loop spans 16 amino acids. The ends lost 3 bases at V and 0 bases at J; junction bases unmatched: 3. Germline V CDR1 and CDR2: KGHSH, LQKENI. The sequencing sample was made of central memory CD4+ T cells from blood. This sequence originates from a man aged 25 to 45 in good health. The chain employs TRBV18 and TRBJ1-5; TRBD1 aligns across 9 bases. CDR3 bases: TGTGCCAGCTCACCGGGGACAGGGAATAGCAATCAGCCCCAGCATTTT. Translated: CASSPGTGNSNQPQHF.